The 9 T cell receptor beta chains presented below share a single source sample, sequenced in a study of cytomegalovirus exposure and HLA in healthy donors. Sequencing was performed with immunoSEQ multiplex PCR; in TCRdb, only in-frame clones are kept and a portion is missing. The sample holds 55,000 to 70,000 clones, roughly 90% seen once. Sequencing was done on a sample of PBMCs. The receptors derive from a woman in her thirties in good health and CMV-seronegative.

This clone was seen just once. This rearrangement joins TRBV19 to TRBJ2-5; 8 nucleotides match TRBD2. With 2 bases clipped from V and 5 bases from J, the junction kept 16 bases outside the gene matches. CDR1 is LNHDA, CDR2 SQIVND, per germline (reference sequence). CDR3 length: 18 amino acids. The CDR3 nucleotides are TGTGCCAGTAGTATAACGGGGGGGGTCCAGGGACTGAGGGAGACCCAGTACTTC. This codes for CASSITGGVQGLRETQYF. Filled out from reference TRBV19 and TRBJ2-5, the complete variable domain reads DGGITQSPKYLFRKEGQNVTLSCEQNLNHDAMYWYRQDPGQGLRLIYYSQIVNDFQKGDIAEGYSVSREKKESFPLTVTSAQKNPTAFYLCASSITGGVQGLRETQYFGPGTRLLVL.

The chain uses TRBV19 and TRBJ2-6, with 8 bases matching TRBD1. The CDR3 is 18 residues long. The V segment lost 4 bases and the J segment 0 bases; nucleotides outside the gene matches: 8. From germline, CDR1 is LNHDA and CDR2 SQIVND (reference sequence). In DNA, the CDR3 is TGTGCCAGTAGTACCCGGGACAGGTCCTACTCTGGGGCCAACGTCCTGACTTTC. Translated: CASSTRDRSYSGANVLTF.

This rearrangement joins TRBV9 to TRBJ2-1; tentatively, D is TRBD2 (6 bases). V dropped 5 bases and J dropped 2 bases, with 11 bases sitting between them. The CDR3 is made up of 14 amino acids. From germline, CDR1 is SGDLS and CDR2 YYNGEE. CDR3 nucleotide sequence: TGTGCCAGCAGTCCCGGGAGCACCTACAATGAGCAGTTCTTC. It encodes CASSPGSTYNEQFF. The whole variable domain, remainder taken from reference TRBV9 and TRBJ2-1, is DSGVTQTPKHLITATGQRVTLRCSPRSGDLSVYWYQQSLDQGLQFLIQYYNGEERAKGNILERFSAQQFPDLHSELNLSSLELGDSALYFCASSPGSTYNEQFFGPGTRLTVL.

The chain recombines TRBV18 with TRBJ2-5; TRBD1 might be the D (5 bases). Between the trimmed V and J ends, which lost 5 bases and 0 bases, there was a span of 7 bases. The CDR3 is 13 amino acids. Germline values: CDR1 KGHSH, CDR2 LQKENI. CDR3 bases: TGTGCCAGCTCAGACAGCCACCAAGAGACCCAGTACTTC. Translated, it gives CASSDSHQETQYF.

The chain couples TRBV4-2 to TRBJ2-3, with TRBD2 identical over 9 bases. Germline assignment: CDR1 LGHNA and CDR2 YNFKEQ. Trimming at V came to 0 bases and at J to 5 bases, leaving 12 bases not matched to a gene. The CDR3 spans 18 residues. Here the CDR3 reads CASSQDLSSGSLEDTQYF. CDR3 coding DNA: TGTGCCAGCAGCCAAGATCTTAGTAGCGGGAGTCTTGAAGATACGCAGTATTTT.

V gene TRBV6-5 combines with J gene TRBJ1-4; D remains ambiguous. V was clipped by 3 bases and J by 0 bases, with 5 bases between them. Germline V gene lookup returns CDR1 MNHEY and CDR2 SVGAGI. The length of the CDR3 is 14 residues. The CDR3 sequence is CASSYTATNEKLFF. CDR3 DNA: TGTGCCAGCAGTTATACGGCAACTAATGAAAAACTGTTTTTT.

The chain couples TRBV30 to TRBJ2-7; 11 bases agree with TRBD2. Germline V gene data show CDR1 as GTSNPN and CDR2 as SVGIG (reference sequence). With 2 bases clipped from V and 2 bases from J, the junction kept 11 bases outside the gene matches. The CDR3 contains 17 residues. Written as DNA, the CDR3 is TGTGCCTGGAGTCGTATTGGGGTAGCGGGAGGGCCCTACGAGCAGTACTTC. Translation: CAWSRIGVAGGPYEQYF.

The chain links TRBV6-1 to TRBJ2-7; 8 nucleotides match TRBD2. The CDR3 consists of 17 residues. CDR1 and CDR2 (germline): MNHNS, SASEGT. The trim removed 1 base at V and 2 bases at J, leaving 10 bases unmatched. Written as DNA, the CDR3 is TGTGCCAGCAGTGAAGGAATCGGGAGGGCGCCCCCCTACGAGCAGTACTTC. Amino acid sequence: CASSEGIGRAPPYEQYF.

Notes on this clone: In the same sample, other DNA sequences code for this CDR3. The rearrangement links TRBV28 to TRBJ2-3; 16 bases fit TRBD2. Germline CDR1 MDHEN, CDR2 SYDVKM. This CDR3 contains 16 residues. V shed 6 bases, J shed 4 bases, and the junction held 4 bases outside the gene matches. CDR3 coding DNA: TGTGCCAGCAGGACCGGGACTAGCGGGAGGGCAGATACGCAGTATTTT. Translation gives CASRTGTSGRADTQYF.